One sample yielded the 30 T cell receptor beta chains listed below, sequenced in a study of identical twins. TCRdb re-called the 5' RACE reads through MiXCR, storing one row per CDR3 protein. The profile shows fewer than 550,000 distinct CDR3 sequences, roughly 15% of them singletons. This sample also belongs to another study, concerning yellow fever vaccine responses in identical twins.

The sequenced material came from CD4+ T cells sorted from blood. Receptor source: a young woman in good health.

This clonotype turned up a few times. J is TRBJ2-7 and V is TRBV6-1; D is undetermined. The CDR3 is 15 amino acids. Looked up from germline, CDR1 is MNHNS and CDR2 is SASEGT. V shed 1 base and J shed 2 bases, with 12 bases lying between them. CDR3 loop: CASSEGATLTYEQYF. CDR3 DNA sequence: TGTGCCAGCAGTGAAGGGGCCACTCTTACCTACGAGCAGTACTTC.

The chain is built from TRBV3-1 and TRBJ1-1; D unclear. Germline values: CDR1 LGHDT, CDR2 YNNKEL (reference sequence). The V and J ends lost 3 bases and 0 bases respectively, with 11 bases between them. The CDR3 extends over 15 amino acids. CDR3 sequence reads: CASSHTQIMNTEAFF. As DNA, the CDR3 is TGTGCCAGCAGCCATACCCAGATCATGAACACTGAAGCTTTCTTT. Using reference TRBV3-1 and TRBJ1-1 for the parts outside the CDR3, the full variable domain is DTAVSQTPKYLVTQMGNDKSIKCEQNLGHDTMYWYKQDSKKFLKIMFSYNNKELIINETVPNRFSPKSPDKAHLNLHINSLELGDSAVYFCASSHTQIMNTEAFFGQGTRLTVV.

Many counts were recorded for this clonotype. The chain carries TRBV5-1 and TRBJ1-1; D unresolved. Germline CDR1 is SGHRS and CDR2 is YFSETQ. The CDR3 loop spans 12 amino acids. The V end lost 5 bases, the J end lost 2 bases, and 7 bases lay between the germline ends. The CDR3 nucleotides read TGCGCCAGCAGGCGCTCTAACACTGAAGCTTTCTTT. Its protein is CASRRSNTEAFF.

This clonotype was counted a few times. The V and J genes are TRBV5-1 and TRBJ1-6, with a tentative D call TRBD1 (5 bases). V shed 0 bases and J shed 10 bases, with 11 bases lying between them. The CDR3 runs to 14 residues. Per the germline V gene, CDR1 is SGHRS and CDR2 is YFSETQ. The DNA of the CDR3 is TGCGCCAGCAGCTTGGGGGGCAATGGATCACCCCTCCACTTT. It codes for CASSLGGNGSPLHF.

The chain couples TRBV9 to TRBJ2-1; TRBD1 matches at 7 bases. The CDR3 totals 14 residues. Germline CDR1 SGDLS, CDR2 YYNGEE. V was pared by 4 bases and J by 8 bases, with 9 bases of the junction left unmatched. CDR3 region: CASSTPTGDHEQFF. CDR3 bases: TGTGCCAGCAGCACACCCACAGGGGACCATGAGCAGTTCTTC.

CDR3 in DNA: TGTGCCAGCAGCTTAGAAAGCACAGATACGCAGTATTTT. It specifies CASSLESTDTQYF. The chain has TRBV11-3 and TRBJ2-3; no definite D call. The V gene's germline CDR1 is SGHNT and CDR2 YENEEA. This CDR3 has 13 amino acids. Trimming left V 0 bases short and J 0 bases short, with 1 base between.

The rearrangement joins TRBV12-5 to TRBJ1-1; tentative D call: TRBD1 (6 bases). In germline, CDR1 is LGHNT, CDR2 FRNRAP. V lost 6 bases to trimming and J lost 1 base, with 12 bases between them. The CDR3 has 14 amino acids. The CDR3 DNA sequence: TGTGCTAGTGGGGCCGGGACATCGAACACTGAAGCTTTCTTT. This sequence encodes CASGAGTSNTEAFF.

This clonotype was seen at least ten times. The DNA of the CDR3 is TGTGCCAGCAGTTATATAGCGGACCTATCCTACGAGCAGTACTTC. Its translation: CASSYIADLSYEQYF. This chain uses TRBV12-3 or TRBV12-4 with TRBJ2-7, with D possibly TRBD2 on 6 matching bases. There are 15 residues in the CDR3. V lost 4 bases and J 1 base, leaving 14 bases between the germline ends.

The rearrangement uses TRBV29-1 and TRBJ1-1; 8 bases agree with TRBD1. Looked up from germline, CDR1 is SQVTM and CDR2 is ANQGSEA. The length of the CDR3 is 13 residues. V dropped 5 bases and J dropped 0; count of bases not matched to a gene: 2. CDR3 amino acids: CSVSGQVNTEAFF. The CDR3 nucleotides read TGCAGCGTTTCGGGACAGGTGAACACTGAAGCTTTCTTT. The variable domain in full, completed from reference TRBV29-1 and TRBJ1-1, reads SAVISQKPSRDICQRGTSLTIQCQVDSQVTMMFWYRQQPGQSLTLIATANQGSEATYESGFVIDKFPISRPNLTFSTLTVSNMSPEDSSIYLCSVSGQVNTEAFFGQGTRLTVV.

This chain connects TRBV20-1 to TRBJ1-1; D is unresolved. Trimming took off 5 bases at V and 2 bases at J, with 9 bases between the two ends. Per germline, CDR1 DFQATT and CDR2 SNEGSKA (reference sequence). The length of the CDR3 is 12 residues. CDR3 in amino acids: CSAEDTNTEAFF. The DNA for the CDR3 is TGCAGTGCTGAAGACACCAACACTGAAGCTTTCTTT.

V is TRBV2 and J is TRBJ2-7; TRBD1 agrees at 7 bases. Germline trimming cut 4 bases from V and 5 bases from J; bases unmatched to any gene: 8. The CDR3 extends over 14 amino acids. In germline, CDR1 is SNHLY, CDR2 FYNNEI. CDR3 nucleotide sequence: TGTGCCAGCAGTGCCCAGGGGGTGGTCCACGAGCAGTACTTC. The encoded protein is CASSAQGVVHEQYF.

This chain uses TRBV28 with TRBJ2-7; 8 bases align to TRBD1. Trimming took 5 bases from V and 2 from J; bases not matched to a gene: 11. The germline gives CDR1 MDHEN, CDR2 SYDVKM. The CDR3 loop spans 16 amino acids. The CDR3 coding sequence is TGTGCCAGCAGTGGACAGGGCTCCCCCGTCCCCTACGAGCAGTACTTC. Translated: CASSGQGSPVPYEQYF. The variable domain in full, with the rest retrieved from reference TRBV28 and TRBJ2-7, is DVKVTQSSRYLVKRTGEKVFLECVQDMDHENMFWYRQDPGLGLRLIYFSYDVKMKEKGDIPEGYSVSREKKERFSLILESASTNQTSMYLCASSGQGSPVPYEQYFGPGTRLTVT.

This clonotype appeared a few times. This chain uses TRBV9 with TRBJ2-1; 7 bases match TRBD1. There are 16 residues in the CDR3. Germline values: CDR1 SGDLS, CDR2 YYNGEE. J gave up 2 bases and V 3 bases, and 8 bases lay outside the gene matches. In nucleotides, the CDR3 is TGTGCCAGCAGCGCGACAGGGTTGGGCGCCTACAATGAGCAGTTCTTC. Translated, it gives CASSATGLGAYNEQFF.

This chain connects TRBV20-1 to TRBJ2-4; TRBD1 is a possible D gene (6 bases). The germline V gene has CDR1 DFQATT and CDR2 SNEGSKA (reference sequence). CDR3 length equals 14 residues. In DNA form, the CDR3 reads TGCAGCGCCCCGGACAGAGGAGCCAAAAACATTCAGTACTTC. Its protein product is CSAPDRGAKNIQYF.

The chain links TRBV28 to TRBJ2-7, with D perhaps TRBD1 (6 bases). Germline V gene lookup returns CDR1 MDHEN and CDR2 SYDVKM. This CDR3 has 13 residues. Trimming cost V 6 bases and J 2 bases, with 11 bases left between them. As DNA, the CDR3 is TGTGCCAGCAGCCGGACAGTGACCTACGAGCAGTACGTC. Translated: CASSRTVTYEQYV.

This clonotype showed up many times. The CDR3 bases are TGTGCCACCAGCAGACCCGGGACTGGTTACAATGAGCAGTTCTTC. Its translation: CATSRPGTGYNEQFF. This rearrangement joins TRBV15 to TRBJ2-1; D is perhaps TRBD2 (6 bases). The CDR3 contains 15 residues. Between the trimmed V and J ends, which lost 2 bases and 4 bases, there was a span of 12 bases. Germline-derived CDR1 and CDR2 are LNHNV and YYDKDF (reference sequence).

The chain carries TRBV6-2 or TRBV6-3 and TRBJ2-6; D is unclear. CDR3 length equals 16 residues. The V gene's germline CDR1 is MNHEY and CDR2 SVGEGT. Between the trimmed V and J ends, which lost 6 bases and 0 bases, there was a span of 12 bases. CDR3 sequence reads: CASRGPASSGANVLTF. The CDR3 region has the DNA TGTGCCAGCAGAGGACCCGCTAGCTCTGGGGCCAACGTCCTGACTTTC.

V is TRBV5-1 and J is TRBJ2-1; D is possibly TRBD2 (6 bases). Germline loops: CDR1 SGHRS, CDR2 YFSETQ. CDR3 length: 19 amino acids. V was clipped by 0 bases and J by 8 bases, with 27 bases between them. The CDR3 sequence is CASSLAEFGGLLKSDEQFF. CDR3 DNA sequence: TGCGCCAGCAGCTTGGCCGAATTTGGGGGACTGTTGAAATCGGATGAGCAGTTCTTC.

This clonotype was counted a few times. The gene calls are TRBV5-1 and TRBJ2-3, with TRBD2 matching 10 bases. The CDR3 is 15 residues long. J was trimmed by 1 base and V by 4 bases; bases with no gene match: 3. Germline CDR1 reads SGHRS; CDR2 reads YFSETQ. DNA of the CDR3: TGCGCCAGCAGCAACGGACTAGCGGGCACAGATACGCAGTATTTT. Residues: CASSNGLAGTDTQYF. Using reference TRBV5-1 and TRBJ2-3 for the parts outside the CDR3, the full variable domain is KAGVTQTPRYLIKTRGQQVTLSCSPISGHRSVSWYQQTPGQGLQFLFEYFSETQRNKGNFPGRFSGRQFSNSRSEMNVSTLELGDSALYLCASSNGLAGTDTQYFGPGTRLTVL.

CDR3 coding DNA: TGCAGTGCCCGGTGGCCCACCGGCGGCTACAATGAGCAGTTCTTC. Protein: CSARWPTGGYNEQFF. The chain is built from TRBV20-1 and TRBJ2-1; D call uncertain. Between the trimmed V and J ends, which lost 6 bases and 3 bases, there was a span of 18 bases. Per germline, CDR1 DFQATT and CDR2 SNEGSKA (reference sequence). CDR3 length: 15 residues.

The chain has TRBV29-1 and TRBJ1-1; a weak D match, TRBD1 (5 bases). Germline V lookup: CDR1 SQVTM, CDR2 ANQGSEA. Deletions cut 6 bases from V and 6 bases from J, with 11 bases between. This CDR3 comprises 11 residues. Here the CDR3 reads CSVAGGAEAFF. CDR3 in DNA: TGCAGCGTGGCGGGGGGAGCTGAAGCTTTCTTT.

This clonotype was detected only a few times. The chain uses TRBV3-1 and TRBJ2-5, with D uncertain. The CDR3 covers 14 residues. V lost 0 bases and J lost 5, with 10 bases in between. Germline CDR1 LGHDT, CDR2 YNNKEL (reference sequence). The chain's CDR3 is CASSQEWVGETQYF. CDR3 coding DNA: TGTGCCAGCAGCCAAGAATGGGTCGGCGAGACCCAGTACTTC.

The chain links TRBV9 to TRBJ2-1, with TRBD1 identical over 7 bases. CDR1 is SGDLS and CDR2 is YYNGEE in the germline V gene. With 0 bases clipped from V and 4 bases from J, the junction kept 4 bases outside the gene matches. CDR3 length: 15 residues. The CDR3: CASSVAGTVYNEQFF. The CDR3 DNA sequence: TGTGCCAGCAGCGTAGCCGGGACAGTATACAATGAGCAGTTCTTC.

This clonotype was counted only a few times. The chain combines TRBV24-1 with TRBJ2-3; 9 nucleotides line up with TRBD2. Germline V CDR1 and CDR2: KGHDR, SFDVKD. The CDR3 runs 14 residues. V lost 5 bases and J lost 3; bases outside the gene matches: 2. CDR3 amino acids: CATSVTSGTDTQYF. The CDR3 DNA follows: TGTGCCACCAGTGTGACTAGCGGAACAGATACGCAGTATTTT.

This chain links TRBV7-2 with TRBJ2-1; 12 nucleotides agree with TRBD1. This CDR3 contains 15 residues. The trim removed 5 bases at V and 8 bases at J, leaving 7 bases unmatched. Germline V gives CDR1 SGHTA, CDR2 FQGNSA. DNA of the CDR3: TGTGCCAGCAGCGCCCCGGGACAGGGGGCCTATGAGCAGTTCTTC. As protein: CASSAPGQGAYEQFF.

This clonotype was detected only a few times. The gene calls are TRBV12-3 or TRBV12-4 and TRBJ2-2; D is undetermined. V was pared by 5 bases and J by 0 bases, with 19 bases between. This CDR3 is built from 18 residues. The CDR3 DNA reads as TGTGCCAGCAGTCGTCTATCGTGGGGTTTGACGAACACCGGGGAGCTGTTTTTT. Its translation is CASSRLSWGLTNTGELFF.

This clonotype was observed a few times. This chain links TRBV7-2 with TRBJ2-7, with a possible D match to TRBD2 (5 bases). The V gene's germline CDR1 is SGHTA and CDR2 FQGNSA. The ends were cut back, 3 bases at V and 3 bases at J, with 9 bases in the middle. The CDR3 has 13 residues. The CDR3 reads CASSFMRVYEQYF. The CDR3 bases are TGTGCCAGCAGCTTTATGCGGGTCTACGAGCAGTACTTC.

CDR3: CASSFALNTGELFF. The CDR3 DNA reads as TGTGCCAGCAGCTTTGCCCTAAACACCGGGGAGCTGTTTTTT. The J gene is TRBJ2-2, the V gene TRBV7-9; no clear D gene. This CDR3 is 14 amino acids long. Germline CDR1 SEHNR, CDR2 FQNEAQ (reference sequence). The V end lost 3 bases, the J end lost 2 bases, and 7 bases lay between the germline ends.

This clonotype was detected only a few times. The chain joins TRBV3-1 to TRBJ2-1; D gene unclear. The CDR3 totals 11 residues. Deletions cut 2 bases from V and 10 bases from J, with 6 bases between. Germline V gene data show CDR1 as LGHDT and CDR2 as YNNKEL (reference sequence). The CDR3 is CASSQLLEQFF. The CDR3 DNA sequence: TGTGCCAGCAGCCAATTACTGGAGCAGTTCTTC.

Many counts were recorded for this clonotype. V is TRBV11-2 and J is TRBJ2-3; the D is unclear. The germline V and J ends were trimmed by 3 bases and 0 bases, with 13 bases remaining between them. The CDR3 has 16 residues. The V gene's germline CDR1 is SGHAT and CDR2 FQNNGV. Written as DNA, the CDR3 is TGTGCCAGCAGCTTCGTAGGACCCGTTAGCACAGATACGCAGTATTTT. Its translation is CASSFVGPVSTDTQYF. The full variable domain, its missing parts supplied by reference TRBV11-2 and TRBJ2-3, is EAGVAQSPRYKIIEKRQSVAFWCNPISGHATLYWYQQILGQGPKLLIQFQNNGVVDDSQLPKDRFSAERLKGVDSTLKIQPAKLEDSAVYLCASSFVGPVSTDTQYFGPGTRLTVL.